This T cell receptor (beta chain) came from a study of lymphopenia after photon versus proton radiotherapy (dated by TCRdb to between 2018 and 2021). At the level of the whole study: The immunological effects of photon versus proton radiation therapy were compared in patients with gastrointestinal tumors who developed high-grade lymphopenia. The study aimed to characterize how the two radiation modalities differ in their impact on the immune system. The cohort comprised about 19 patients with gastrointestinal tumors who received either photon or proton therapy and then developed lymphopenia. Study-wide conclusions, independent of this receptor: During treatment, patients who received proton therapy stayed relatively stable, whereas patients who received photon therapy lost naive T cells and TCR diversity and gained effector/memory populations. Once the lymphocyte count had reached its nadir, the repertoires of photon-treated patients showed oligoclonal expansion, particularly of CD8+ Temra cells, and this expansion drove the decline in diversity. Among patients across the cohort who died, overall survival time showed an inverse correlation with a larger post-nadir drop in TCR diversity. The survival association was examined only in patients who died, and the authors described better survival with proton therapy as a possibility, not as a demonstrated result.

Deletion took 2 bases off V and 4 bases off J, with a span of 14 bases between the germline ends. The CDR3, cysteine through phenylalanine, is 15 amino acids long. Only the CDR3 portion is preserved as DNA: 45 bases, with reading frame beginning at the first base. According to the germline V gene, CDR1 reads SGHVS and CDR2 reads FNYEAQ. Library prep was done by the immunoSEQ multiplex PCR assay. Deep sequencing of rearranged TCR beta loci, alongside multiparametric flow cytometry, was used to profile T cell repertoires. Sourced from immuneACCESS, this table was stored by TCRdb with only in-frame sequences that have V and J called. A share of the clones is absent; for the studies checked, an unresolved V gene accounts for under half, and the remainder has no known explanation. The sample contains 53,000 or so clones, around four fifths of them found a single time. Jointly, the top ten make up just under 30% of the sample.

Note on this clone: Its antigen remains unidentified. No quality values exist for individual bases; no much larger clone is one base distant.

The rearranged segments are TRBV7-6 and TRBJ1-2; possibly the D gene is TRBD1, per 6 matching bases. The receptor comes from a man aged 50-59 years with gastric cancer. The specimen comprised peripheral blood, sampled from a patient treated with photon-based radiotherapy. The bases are TGTGCCAGCAGCTTATTAGGACAGTCGATCTATGGCTACACCTTC. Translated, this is CASSLLGQSIYGYTF.